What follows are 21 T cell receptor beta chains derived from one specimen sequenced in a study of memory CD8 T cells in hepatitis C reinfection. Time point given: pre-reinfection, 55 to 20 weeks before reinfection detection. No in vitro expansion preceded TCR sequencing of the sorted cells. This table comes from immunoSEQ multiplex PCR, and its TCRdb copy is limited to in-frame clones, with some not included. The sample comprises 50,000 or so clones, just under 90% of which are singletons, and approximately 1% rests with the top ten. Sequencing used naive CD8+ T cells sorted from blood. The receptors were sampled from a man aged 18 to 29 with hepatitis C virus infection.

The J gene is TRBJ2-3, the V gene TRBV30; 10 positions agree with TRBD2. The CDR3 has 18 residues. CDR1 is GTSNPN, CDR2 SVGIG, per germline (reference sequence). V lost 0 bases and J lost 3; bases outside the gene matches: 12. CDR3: CAWSVAAGGRSDTDTQYF. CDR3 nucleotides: TGTGCCTGGAGTGTTGCAGCGGGGGGGCGAAGTGATACAGATACGCAGTATTTT.

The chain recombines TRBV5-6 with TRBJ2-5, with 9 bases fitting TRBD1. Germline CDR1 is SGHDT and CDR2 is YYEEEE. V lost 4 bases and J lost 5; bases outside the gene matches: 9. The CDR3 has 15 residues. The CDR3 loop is CASSPPTGGAETQYF. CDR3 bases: TGTGCCAGCAGCCCCCCCACAGGGGGCGCCGAGACCCAGTACTTC.

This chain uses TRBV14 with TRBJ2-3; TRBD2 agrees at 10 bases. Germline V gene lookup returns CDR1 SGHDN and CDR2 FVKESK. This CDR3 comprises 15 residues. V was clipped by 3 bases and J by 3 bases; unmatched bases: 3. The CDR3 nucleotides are TGTGCCAGCAGCCATGGACTAGCGGTAACAGATACGCAGTATTTT. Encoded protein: CASSHGLAVTDTQYF.

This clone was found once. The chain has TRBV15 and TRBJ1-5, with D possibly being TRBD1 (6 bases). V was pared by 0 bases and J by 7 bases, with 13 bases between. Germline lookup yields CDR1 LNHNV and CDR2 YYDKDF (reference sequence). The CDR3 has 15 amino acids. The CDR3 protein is CATSRDTGGWQPQHF. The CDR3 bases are TGTGCCACCAGCAGAGATACGGGGGGCTGGCAGCCCCAGCATTTT.

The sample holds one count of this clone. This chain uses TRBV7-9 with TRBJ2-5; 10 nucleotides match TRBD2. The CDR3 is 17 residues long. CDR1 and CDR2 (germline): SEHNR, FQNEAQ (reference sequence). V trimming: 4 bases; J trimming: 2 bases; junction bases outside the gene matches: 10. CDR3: CASSSYSSGSWQETQYF. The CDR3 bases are TGTGCCAGCAGCTCGTACTCTAGCGGGAGTTGGCAAGAGACCCAGTACTTC.

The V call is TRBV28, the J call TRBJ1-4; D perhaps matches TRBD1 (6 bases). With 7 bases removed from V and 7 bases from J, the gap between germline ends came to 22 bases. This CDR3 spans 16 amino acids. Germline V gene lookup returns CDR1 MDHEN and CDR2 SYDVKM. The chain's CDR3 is CASTSPAQGMREKLFF. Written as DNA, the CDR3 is TGTGCCAGCACCTCTCCAGCTCAGGGGATGCGTGAAAAACTGTTTTTT.

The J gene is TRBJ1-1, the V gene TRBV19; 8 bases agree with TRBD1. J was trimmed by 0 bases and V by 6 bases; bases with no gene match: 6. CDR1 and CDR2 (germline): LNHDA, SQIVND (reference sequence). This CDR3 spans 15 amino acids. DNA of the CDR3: TGTGCCAGTAGCGACAACAGGGGGATGAACACTGAAGCTTTCTTT. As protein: CASSDNRGMNTEAFF.

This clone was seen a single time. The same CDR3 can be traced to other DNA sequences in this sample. The DNA for the CDR3 is TGTGCCAGCAGCTTAAGTCTAAGCCTGGAAGCTTTCTTT. This translates into CASSLSLSLEAFF. This chain links TRBV13 with TRBJ1-1; D remains unclear. The CDR3 spans 13 residues. Germline CDR1 reads PRHDT; CDR2 reads FYEKMQ (reference sequence). Trimming left V 2 bases short and J 8 bases short, with 12 bases between.

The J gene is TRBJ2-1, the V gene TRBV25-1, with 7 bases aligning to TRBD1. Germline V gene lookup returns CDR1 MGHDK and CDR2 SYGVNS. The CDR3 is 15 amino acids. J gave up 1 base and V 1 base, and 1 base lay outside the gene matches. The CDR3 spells CASSESGGSYNEQFF. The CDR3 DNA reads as TGTGCCAGCAGTGAATCAGGGGGATCCTACAATGAGCAGTTCTTC.

This chain's CDR3 is CASSPRTGIENIQYF. The CDR3 nucleotides are TGTGCCAGCAGCCCCCGGACAGGGATCGAAAACATTCAGTACTTC. This chain links TRBV7-9 with TRBJ2-4; 8 nucleotides agree with TRBD1. Germline V lookup: CDR1 SEHNR, CDR2 FQNEAQ (reference sequence). The CDR3 sequence is 15 residues long. Germline trimming cut 5 bases from V and 5 bases from J; bases unmatched to any gene: 8. Full variable domain (missing parts from reference TRBV7-9 and TRBJ2-4): DTGVSQNPRHKITKRGQNVTFRCDPISEHNRLYWYRQTLGQGPEFLTYFQNEAQLEKSRLLSDRFSAERPKGSFSTLEIQRTEQGDSAMYLCASSPRTGIENIQYFGAGTRLSVL.

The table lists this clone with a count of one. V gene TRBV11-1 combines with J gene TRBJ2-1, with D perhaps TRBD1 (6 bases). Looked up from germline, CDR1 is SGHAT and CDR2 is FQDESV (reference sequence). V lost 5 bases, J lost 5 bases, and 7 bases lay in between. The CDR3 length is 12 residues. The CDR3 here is CASSGQNNEQFF. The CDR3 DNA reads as TGTGCCAGCAGCGGACAGAACAATGAGCAGTTCTTC.

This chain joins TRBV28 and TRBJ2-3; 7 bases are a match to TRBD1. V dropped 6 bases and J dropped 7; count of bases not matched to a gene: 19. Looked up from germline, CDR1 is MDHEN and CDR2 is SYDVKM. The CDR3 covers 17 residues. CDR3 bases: TGTGCCAGCAGGGGCCAAGCTGTACAGGGGCCTCTCCATACGCAGTATTTT. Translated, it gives CASRGQAVQGPLHTQYF.

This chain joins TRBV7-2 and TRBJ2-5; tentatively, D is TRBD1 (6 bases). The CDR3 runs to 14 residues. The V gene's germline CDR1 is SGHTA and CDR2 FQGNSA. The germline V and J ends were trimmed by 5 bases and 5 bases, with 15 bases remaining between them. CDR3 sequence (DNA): TGTGCCAGCAGCCTGGACCCTCAGGGGGAGACCCAGTACTTC. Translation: CASSLDPQGETQYF. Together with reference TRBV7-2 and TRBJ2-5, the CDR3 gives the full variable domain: GAGVSQSPSNKVTEKGKDVELRCDPISGHTALYWYRQSLGQGLEFLIYFQGNSAPDKSGLPSDRFSAERTGGSVSTLTIQRTQQEDSAVYLCASSLDPQGETQYFGPGTRLLVL.

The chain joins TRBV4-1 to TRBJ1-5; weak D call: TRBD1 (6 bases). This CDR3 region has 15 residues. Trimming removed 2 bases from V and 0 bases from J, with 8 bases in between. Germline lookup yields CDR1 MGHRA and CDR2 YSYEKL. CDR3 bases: TGCGCCAGCAGCCAAAGGGACATTAGCAATCAGCCCCAGCATTTT. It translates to CASSQRDISNQPQHF.

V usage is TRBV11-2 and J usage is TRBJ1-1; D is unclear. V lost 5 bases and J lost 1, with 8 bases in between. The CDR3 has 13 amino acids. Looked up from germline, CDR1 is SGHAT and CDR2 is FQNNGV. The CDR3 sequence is CASSPPGNTEAFF. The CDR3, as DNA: TGTGCCAGCAGCCCCCCGGGGAACACTGAAGCTTTCTTT.

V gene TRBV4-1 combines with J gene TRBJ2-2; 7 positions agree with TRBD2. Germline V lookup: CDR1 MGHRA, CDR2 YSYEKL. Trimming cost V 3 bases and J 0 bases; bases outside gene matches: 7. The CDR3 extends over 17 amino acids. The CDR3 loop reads CASSQGGNTANTGELFF. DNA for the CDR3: TGCGCCAGCAGCCAGGGGGGGAACACAGCGAACACCGGGGAGCTGTTTTTT.

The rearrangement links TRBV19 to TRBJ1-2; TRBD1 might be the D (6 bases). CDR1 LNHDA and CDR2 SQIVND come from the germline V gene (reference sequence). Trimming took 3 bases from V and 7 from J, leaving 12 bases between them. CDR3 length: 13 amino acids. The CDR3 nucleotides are TGTGCCAGTAGTATCGGGGGGCTGAGTGGCTACACCTTC. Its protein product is CASSIGGLSGYTF.

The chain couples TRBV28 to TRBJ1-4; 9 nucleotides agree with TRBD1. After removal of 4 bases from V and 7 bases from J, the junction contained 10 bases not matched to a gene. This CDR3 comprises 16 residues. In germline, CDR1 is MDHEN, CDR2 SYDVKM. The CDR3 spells CASSSPSTGGIEKLFF. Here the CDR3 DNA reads TGTGCCAGCAGTTCTCCCTCGACAGGGGGAATTGAAAAACTGTTTTTT.

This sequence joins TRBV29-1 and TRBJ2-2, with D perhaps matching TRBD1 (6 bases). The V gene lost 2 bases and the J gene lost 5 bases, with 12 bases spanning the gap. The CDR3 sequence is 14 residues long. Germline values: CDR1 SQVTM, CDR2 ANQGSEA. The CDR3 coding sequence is TGCAGCGTTGAATTATCGGGACAAACCGGGGAGCTGTTTTTT. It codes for CSVELSGQTGELFF.

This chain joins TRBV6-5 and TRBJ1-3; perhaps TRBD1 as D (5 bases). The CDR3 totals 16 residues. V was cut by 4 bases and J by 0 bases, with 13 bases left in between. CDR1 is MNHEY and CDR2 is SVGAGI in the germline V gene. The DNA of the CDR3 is TGTGCCAGCAGTTCCCAGGGATGGCACTCTGGAAACACCATATATTTT. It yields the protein CASSSQGWHSGNTIYF.

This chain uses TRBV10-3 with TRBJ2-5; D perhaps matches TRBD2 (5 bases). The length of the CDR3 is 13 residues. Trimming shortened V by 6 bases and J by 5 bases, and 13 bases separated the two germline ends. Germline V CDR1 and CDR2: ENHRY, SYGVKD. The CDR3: CAISPDTGETQYF. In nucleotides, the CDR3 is TGTGCCATCAGCCCCGACACGGGGGAGACCCAGTACTTC.